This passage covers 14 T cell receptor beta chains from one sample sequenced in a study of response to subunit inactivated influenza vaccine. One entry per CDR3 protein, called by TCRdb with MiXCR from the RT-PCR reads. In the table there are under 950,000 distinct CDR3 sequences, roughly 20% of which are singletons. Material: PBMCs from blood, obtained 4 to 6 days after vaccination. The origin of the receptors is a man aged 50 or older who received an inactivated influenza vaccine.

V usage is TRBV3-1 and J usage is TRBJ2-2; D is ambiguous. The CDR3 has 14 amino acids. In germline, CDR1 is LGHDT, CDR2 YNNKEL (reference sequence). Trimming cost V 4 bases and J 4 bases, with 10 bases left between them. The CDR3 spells CASSRGRRTGELFF. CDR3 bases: TGTGCCAGCAGCCGCGGCCGGCGCACCGGGGAGCTGTTTTTT.

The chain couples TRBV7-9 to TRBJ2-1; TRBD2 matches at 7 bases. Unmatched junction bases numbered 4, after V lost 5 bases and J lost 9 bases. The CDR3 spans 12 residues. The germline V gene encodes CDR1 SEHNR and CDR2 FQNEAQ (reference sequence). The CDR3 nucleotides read TGTGCCAGCAGCGTCTGGGGGGGTGAGCAGTTCTTC. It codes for CASSVWGGEQFF. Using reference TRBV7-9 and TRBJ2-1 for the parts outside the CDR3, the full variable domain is DTGVSQNPRHKITKRGQNVTFRCDPISEHNRLYWYRQTLGQGPEFLTYFQNEAQLEKSRLLSDRFSAERPKGSFSTLEIQRTEQGDSAMYLCASSVWGGEQFFGPGTRLTVL.

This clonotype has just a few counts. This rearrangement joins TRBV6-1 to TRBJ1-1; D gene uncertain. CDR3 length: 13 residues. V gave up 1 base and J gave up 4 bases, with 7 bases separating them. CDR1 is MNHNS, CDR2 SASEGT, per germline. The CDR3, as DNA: TGTGCCAGCAGTGAAGAAGGGTTCACTGAAGCTTTCTTT. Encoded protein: CASSEEGFTEAFF.

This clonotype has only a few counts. For the CDR3, the DNA is TGTGCCAGCCAGTCCGGGACTAGCGGGAGAAACGAGCAGTACTTC. Translation gives CASQSGTSGRNEQYF. J is TRBJ2-7 and V is TRBV12-3 or TRBV12-4; 14 bases agree with TRBD2. Trimming cost V 8 bases and J 5 bases; bases outside gene matches: 8. The CDR3 is 15 residues long.

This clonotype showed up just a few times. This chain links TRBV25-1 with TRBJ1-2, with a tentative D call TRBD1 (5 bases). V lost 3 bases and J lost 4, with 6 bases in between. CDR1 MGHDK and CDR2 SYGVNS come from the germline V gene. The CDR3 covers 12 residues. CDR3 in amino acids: CASSEGPYGYTF. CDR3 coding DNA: TGTGCCAGCAGTGAGGGGCCCTATGGCTACACCTTC.

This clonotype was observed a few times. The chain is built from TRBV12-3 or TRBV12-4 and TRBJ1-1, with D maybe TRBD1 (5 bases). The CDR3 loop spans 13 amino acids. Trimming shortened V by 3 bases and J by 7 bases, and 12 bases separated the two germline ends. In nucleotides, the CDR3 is TGTGCCAGCAGTTTCGAGCTGGGACGTGAAGCTTTCTTT. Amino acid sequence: CASSFELGREAFF.

The CDR3: CSAGPVAYNSPLHF. The CDR3 DNA is TGCAGTGCTGGCCCGGTGGCCTATAATTCACCCCTCCACTTT. The chain links TRBV20-1 to TRBJ1-6, with D unresolved. V was clipped by 5 bases and J by 2 bases, with 10 bases between them. This CDR3 is built from 14 residues. Per the germline V gene, CDR1 is DFQATT and CDR2 is SNEGSKA (reference sequence).

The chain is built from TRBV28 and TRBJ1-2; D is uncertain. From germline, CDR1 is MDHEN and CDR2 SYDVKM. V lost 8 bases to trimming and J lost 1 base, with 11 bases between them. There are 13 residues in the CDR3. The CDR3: CASSSSVNYGYTF. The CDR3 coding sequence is TGTGCCAGCTCCAGTTCCGTTAACTATGGCTACACCTTC.

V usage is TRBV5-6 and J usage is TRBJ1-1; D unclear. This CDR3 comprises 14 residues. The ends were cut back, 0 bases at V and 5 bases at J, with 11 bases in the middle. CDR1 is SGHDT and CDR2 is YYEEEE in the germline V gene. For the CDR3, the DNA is TGTGCCAGCAGCTTGGGGTGGAAAGGGACTGAAGCTTTCTTT. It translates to CASSLGWKGTEAFF. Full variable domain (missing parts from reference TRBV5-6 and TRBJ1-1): DAGVTQSPTHLIKTRGQQVTLRCSPKSGHDTVSWYQQALGQGPQFIFQYYEEEERQRGNFPDRFSGHQFPNYSSELNVNALLLGDSALYLCASSLGWKGTEAFFGQGTRLTVV.

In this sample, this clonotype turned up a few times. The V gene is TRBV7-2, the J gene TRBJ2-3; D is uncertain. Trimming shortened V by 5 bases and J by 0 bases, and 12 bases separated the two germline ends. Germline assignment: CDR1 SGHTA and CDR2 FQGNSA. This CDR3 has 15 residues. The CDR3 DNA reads TGTGCCAGCAGCCGAGCTCAATTTAGCACAGATACGCAGTATTTT. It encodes CASSRAQFSTDTQYF. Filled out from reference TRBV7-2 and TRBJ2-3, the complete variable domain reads GAGVSQSPSNKVTEKGKDVELRCDPISGHTALYWYRQSLGQGLEFLIYFQGNSAPDKSGLPSDRFSAERTGGSVSTLTIQRTQQEDSAVYLCASSRAQFSTDTQYFGPGTRLTVL.

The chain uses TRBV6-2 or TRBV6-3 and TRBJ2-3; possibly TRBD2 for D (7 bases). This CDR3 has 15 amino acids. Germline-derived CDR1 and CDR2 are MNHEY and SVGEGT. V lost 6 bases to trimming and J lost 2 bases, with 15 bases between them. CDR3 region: CASSSVRGLTDTQYF. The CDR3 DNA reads TGTGCCAGCAGCTCTGTGCGGGGGCTCACAGATACGCAGTATTTT.

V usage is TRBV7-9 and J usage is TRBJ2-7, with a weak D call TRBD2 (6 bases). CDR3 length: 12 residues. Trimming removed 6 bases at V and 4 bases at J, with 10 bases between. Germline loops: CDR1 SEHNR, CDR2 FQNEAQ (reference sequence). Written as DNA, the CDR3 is TGTGCCAGCAGATCACTAGCTTACGAGCAGTACTTC. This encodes CASRSLAYEQYF. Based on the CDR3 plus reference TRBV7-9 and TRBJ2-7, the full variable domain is DTGVSQNPRHKITKRGQNVTFRCDPISEHNRLYWYRQTLGQGPEFLTYFQNEAQLEKSRLLSDRFSAERPKGSFSTLEIQRTEQGDSAMYLCASRSLAYEQYFGPGTRLTVT.

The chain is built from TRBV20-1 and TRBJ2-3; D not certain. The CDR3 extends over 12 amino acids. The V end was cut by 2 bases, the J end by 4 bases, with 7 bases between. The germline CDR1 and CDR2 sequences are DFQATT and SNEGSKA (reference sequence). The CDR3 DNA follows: TGCAGTGCTAGACGTCTAGCAGATACGCAGTATTTT. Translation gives CSARRLADTQYF.

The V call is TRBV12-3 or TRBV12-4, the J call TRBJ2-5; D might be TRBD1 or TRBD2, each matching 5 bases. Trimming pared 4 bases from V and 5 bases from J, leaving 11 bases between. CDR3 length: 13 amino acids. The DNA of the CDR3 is TGTGCCAGCAGTTCGGGGCCCGCGGAGACCCAGTACTTC. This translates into CASSSGPAETQYF.